This T cell receptor beta chain appears in the sequencing data of a study of shared clonotypes between healthy human individuals. The CDR3 totals 16 residues. V shed 5 bases, J shed 4 bases, and the junction held 13 bases outside the gene matches. Clones were sequenced by immunoSEQ multiplex PCR, and TCRdb holds only the in-frame ones, with some missing. The repertoire includes millions of clones, approximately 90% of them detected once, and roughly 0.15% sits in the top ten. Sequencing input: naive CD4+ T cells sorted from blood. Subset noted: CD45RA+ positively selected. The TCR sequence derives from a man younger than 35 in good health. J is TRBJ1-2 and V is TRBV5-3; TRBD1 matches at 8 bases. TRBV5-3 carries the ORF label, with uncertain function. As DNA, the CDR3 is TGTGCCAGAAGTCCTGATCCAGGGGGCCCCTTCTATGGCTACACCTTC. Translated, it gives CARSPDPGGPFYGYTF.